The T cell receptor (beta chain) described here comes from a study of OX40 agonist ivuxolimab in advanced cancers. Study summary: The eligibility criteria allowed prior anti-PD-1, anti-PD-L1 or anti-CTLA-4 therapy, and approximately 40% had some.

Points from the study as a whole: The authors did not determine the antigen specificity of the expanded peripheral T cells. CD4+ and CD8+ blood T cells expanded clonally by week 6 at 0.1 to 3.0 mg/kg.

This clone occurred once. No antigen is known for it. The CDR3 is 12 residues long. CDR1 is GTSNPN, CDR2 SVGIG, per germline (reference sequence). Trimming pared 4 bases from V and 2 bases from J, leaving 8 bases between. Assay: immunoSEQ multiplex PCR; the TCRdb copy retains only in-frame clones and omits some. The sample lists about 27,000 clones; 81% were seen once. The chain uses TRBV30 and TRBJ1-2; D is unclear. Sequences were derived from CD4+ or CD8+ T cells sorted from blood, sampled in a trial of the OX40 agonist ivuxolimab. This TCR derives from an adult with an advanced solid tumor such as melanoma, head and neck, liver or kidney cancer. CDR3 residues: CAWNDGNYGYTF. The DNA for the CDR3 is TGTGCCTGGAATGACGGAAACTATGGCTACACCTTC.